These 18 T cell receptor beta chains came from one sample sequenced in a study of Ad26.COV2.S vaccination and SARS-CoV-2 variants. Using immunoSEQ multiplex PCR, the repertoire was profiled, and TCRdb retains in-frame clones only, with some absent. The sample includes roughly 350,000 clones, 88% of them seen just once. Stated treatment: roughly 19 received Ad26.COV2.S at low or high dose, single or two shots; about five received placebo; per-sample allocation not given. Sampling happened 63 days after the first vaccine or placebo injection. The sample was peripheral blood, taken in a trial of Ad26.COV2.S vaccine versus placebo. These receptors were obtained from a person aged 18-65 years who received the Ad26.COV2.S COVID-19 vaccine or a placebo.

The V call is TRBV19, the J call TRBJ1-5; 12 nucleotides line up with TRBD1. Germline V gene lookup returns CDR1 LNHDA and CDR2 SQIVND (reference sequence). After removal of 6 bases from V and 6 bases from J, the junction contained 9 bases not matched to a gene. This CDR3 contains 16 residues. CDR3 loop: CASRDPGQGAVQPQHF. The CDR3 DNA reads TGTGCCAGTAGGGACCCGGGACAGGGGGCGGTTCAGCCCCAGCATTTT.

The chain joins TRBV5-1 to TRBJ2-1, with a weak D call TRBD1 (7 bases). Germline CDR1 SGHRS, CDR2 YFSETQ. The V gene lost 4 bases and the J gene lost 1 base, with 18 bases spanning the gap. This CDR3 has 17 residues. Written as DNA, the CDR3 is TGCGCCAGCAGCCCTGGGGGGACAGCAAATTCCTACAATGAGCAGTTCTTC. Amino acid sequence: CASSPGGTANSYNEQFF.

The CDR3 protein is CASSRQPQYEQYF. The CDR3 DNA reads as TGTGCCAGCAGTCGACAGCCCCAGTACGAGCAGTACTTC. The chain employs TRBV27 and TRBJ2-7; D is possibly TRBD1 (5 bases). The germline V and J ends were trimmed by 5 bases and 4 bases, with 12 bases remaining between them. CDR1 and CDR2 (germline): MNHEY, SMNVEV (reference sequence). The CDR3 totals 13 residues.

The chain has TRBV10-2 and TRBJ2-5; 9 nucleotides line up with TRBD1. The trim removed 6 bases at V and 2 bases at J, leaving 4 bases unmatched. The CDR3 is 14 amino acids. Per germline, CDR1 WSHSY and CDR2 SAAADI. The CDR3 nucleotides read TGCGCCAGCAGAGTACAGGGGGCTCAAGAGACCCAGTACTTC. This codes for CASRVQGAQETQYF.

The chain links TRBV5-1 to TRBJ2-5; D ambiguous. Trimming shortened V by 0 bases and J by 5 bases, and 8 bases separated the two germline ends. CDR1 is SGHRS and CDR2 is YFSETQ in the germline V gene. This CDR3 has 13 residues. CDR3 region: CASSLAVHETQYF. The DNA of the CDR3 is TGCGCCAGCAGCTTGGCGGTTCACGAGACCCAGTACTTC.

The chain combines TRBV27 with TRBJ2-1; tentatively, D is TRBD1 or TRBD2 (5 bases each). The germline gives CDR1 MNHEY, CDR2 SMNVEV (reference sequence). The ends were cut back, 5 bases at V and 6 bases at J, with 17 bases in the middle. The CDR3 is made up of 15 amino acids. CDR3 nucleotides: TGTGCCAGCAGTCCGACAGAAATAGCGAGCAATGAGCAGTTCTTC. Encoded protein: CASSPTEIASNEQFF.

The genes are TRBV18 and TRBJ2-7; possible D gene TRBD1, 5 bases. The CDR3 length is 14 residues. Per germline, CDR1 KGHSH and CDR2 LQKENI. Between the trimmed V and J ends, which lost 4 bases and 2 bases, there was a span of 12 bases. CDR3 amino acids: CASSLDSPTYEQYF. For the CDR3, the DNA is TGTGCCAGCTCACTCGACAGTCCCACCTACGAGCAGTACTTC.

The CDR3 DNA reads TGCGCCAGCAGCCATAGGGTGCAGGCAATCTCCCCGTACGAGCAGTACTTC. This codes for CASSHRVQAISPYEQYF. This chain joins TRBV4-3 and TRBJ2-7, with D unresolved. V lost 3 bases, J lost 4 bases, and 22 bases lay in between. Germline-derived CDR1 and CDR2 are LGHNA and YSLEER. The CDR3 totals 17 residues.

The V and J genes are TRBV30 and TRBJ2-7; 9 bases match TRBD1. From germline, CDR1 is GTSNPN and CDR2 SVGIG (reference sequence). Trimming took 8 bases from V and 2 from J; bases not matched to a gene: 22. CDR3 length: 18 residues. DNA of the CDR3: TGTGCCGGTCGCCCAGGGATCGCCCCTCGGGACAGGGCCTACGAGCAGTACTTC. Amino acids: CAGRPGIAPRDRAYEQYF.

The genes are TRBV5-4 and TRBJ2-7; D is possibly TRBD1 (6 bases). The CDR3 extends over 15 amino acids. Germline loops: CDR1 SGHNT, CDR2 YYREEE (reference sequence). Trimming cost V 1 base and J 2 bases, with 13 bases left between them. The CDR3 spells CASSLRKQGAYEQYF. The CDR3 bases are TGTGCCAGCAGCTTGCGGAAACAGGGAGCCTACGAGCAGTACTTC.

The CDR3 sequence is CASSVIQYGGGLFF. CDR3 sequence (DNA): TGTGCCAGCAGCGTGATCCAGTACGGGGGCGGGCTGTTCTTC. The rearrangement links TRBV9 to TRBJ2-1; D may match TRBD1 or TRBD2 (6 bases each). The germline V gene has CDR1 SGDLS and CDR2 YYNGEE. The CDR3 length is 14 residues. V shed 2 bases and J shed 15 bases, with 21 bases lying between them.

This sequence joins TRBV29-1 and TRBJ1-2; TRBD1 agrees at 7 bases. The CDR3 totals 13 residues. Germline loops: CDR1 SQVTM, CDR2 ANQGSEA. Trimming removed 3 bases from V and 8 bases from J; junction bases left unmatched: 9. This chain's CDR3 is CSVEALDRWGYTF. In nucleotides, the CDR3 is TGCAGCGTTGAGGCCTTGGACAGGTGGGGCTACACCTTC.

The chain couples TRBV4-2 to TRBJ1-3; D is uncertain. This CDR3 has 17 residues. Trimming stripped 0 bases from V and 0 bases from J, with 12 bases between. The germline gives CDR1 LGHNA, CDR2 YNFKEQ. CDR3: CASSQEGSGYSGNTIYF. The DNA for the CDR3 is TGTGCCAGCAGCCAAGAAGGATCAGGCTACTCTGGAAACACCATATATTTT.

The rearrangement links TRBV5-4 to TRBJ2-1; no clear D gene. Germline V CDR1 and CDR2: SGHNT, YYREEE (reference sequence). V lost 3 bases to trimming and J lost 6 bases, with 13 bases between them. The length of the CDR3 is 14 residues. DNA for the CDR3: TGTGCCAGCAGCTCACTGTCCAGTTTCAATGAGCAGTTCTTC. Residues: CASSSLSSFNEQFF.

This clone was seen a single time. This rearrangement joins TRBV5-5 to TRBJ1-5; tentative D call: TRBD1 (5 bases). The CDR3 runs to 16 residues. Trimming pared 0 bases from V and 5 bases from J, leaving 15 bases between. Germline CDR1 is SGHKS and CDR2 is YYEKEE (reference sequence). The CDR3 DNA follows: TGTGCCAGCAGCTTGGTTGGGGACTTGAGGGATCAGCCCCAGCATTTT. This sequence encodes CASSLVGDLRDQPQHF.

This clone was found a few times. This chain uses TRBV5-5 with TRBJ1-2; 8 nucleotides agree with TRBD1. The junction had 7 bases not matched to a gene; V was cut back by 4 bases and J by 8 bases. The CDR3 length is 13 residues. Germline V gene sequence: CDR1 SGHKS, CDR2 YYEKEE (reference sequence). The CDR3 loop reads CASSPGQGEGYTF. The CDR3 nucleotides are TGTGCCAGCAGCCCCGGACAGGGTGAGGGCTACACCTTC. Using reference TRBV5-5 and TRBJ1-2 for the parts outside the CDR3, the full variable domain is DAGVTQSPTHLIKTRGQQVTLRCSPISGHKSVSWYQQVLGQGPQFIFQYYEKEERGRGNFPDRFSARQFPNYSSELNVNALLLGDSALYLCASSPGQGEGYTFGSGTRLTVV.

This chain joins TRBV4-1 and TRBJ1-2; possible D gene TRBD1, 5 bases. V was trimmed by 0 bases and J by 4 bases, leaving 15 bases between them. The CDR3 contains 16 residues. CDR1 MGHRA and CDR2 YSYEKL come from the germline V gene. CDR3: CASSQEEGTLSYGYTF. CDR3 bases: TGCGCCAGCAGCCAAGAAGAAGGGACTCTTAGCTATGGCTACACCTTC.

This clone was picked up one time. This chain links TRBV18 with TRBJ1-6; 9 nucleotides match TRBD1. Trimming took 6 bases from V and 9 from J; bases not matched to a gene: 9. CDR1 KGHSH and CDR2 LQKENI come from the germline V gene. The CDR3 has 15 residues. The chain's CDR3 is CASSSRTGESSPLHF. The DNA for the CDR3 is TGTGCCAGCTCCTCGCGGACAGGGGAAAGTTCACCCCTCCACTTT.